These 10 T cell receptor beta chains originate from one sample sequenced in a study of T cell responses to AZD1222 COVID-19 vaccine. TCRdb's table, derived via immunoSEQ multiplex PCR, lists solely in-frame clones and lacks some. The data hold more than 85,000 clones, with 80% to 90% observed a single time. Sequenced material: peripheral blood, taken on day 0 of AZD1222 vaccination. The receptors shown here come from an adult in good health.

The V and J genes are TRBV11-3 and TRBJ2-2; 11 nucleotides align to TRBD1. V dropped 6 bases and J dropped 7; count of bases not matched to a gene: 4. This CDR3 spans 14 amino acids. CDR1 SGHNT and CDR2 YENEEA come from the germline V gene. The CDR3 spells CASRPGTGGGELFF. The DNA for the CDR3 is TGTGCCAGCAGGCCCGGGACAGGGGGCGGGGAGCTGTTTTTT.

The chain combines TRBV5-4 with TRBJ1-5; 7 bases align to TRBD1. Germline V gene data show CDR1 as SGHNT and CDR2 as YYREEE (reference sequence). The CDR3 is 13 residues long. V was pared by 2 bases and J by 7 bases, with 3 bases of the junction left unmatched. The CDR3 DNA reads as TGTGCCAGCAGCTTAGACAGGGTGCAGCCCCAGCATTTT. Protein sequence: CASSLDRVQPQHF. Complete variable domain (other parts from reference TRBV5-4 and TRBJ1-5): ETGVTQSPTHLIKTRGQQVTLRCSSQSGHNTVSWYQQALGQGPQFIFQYYREEENGRGNFPPRFSGLQFPNYSSELNVNALELDDSALYLCASSLDRVQPQHFGDGTRLSIL.

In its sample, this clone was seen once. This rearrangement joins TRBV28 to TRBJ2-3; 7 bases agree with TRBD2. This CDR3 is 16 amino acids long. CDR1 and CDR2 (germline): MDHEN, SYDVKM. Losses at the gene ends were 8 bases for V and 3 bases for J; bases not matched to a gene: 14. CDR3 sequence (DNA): TGTGCCAGCCTTAGTCCCCCGTCTAGCGGTACAGATACGCAGTATTTT. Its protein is CASLSPPSSGTDTQYF.

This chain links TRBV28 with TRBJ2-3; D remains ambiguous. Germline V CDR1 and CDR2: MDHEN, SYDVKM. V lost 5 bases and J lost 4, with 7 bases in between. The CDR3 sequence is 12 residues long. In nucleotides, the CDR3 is TGTGCCAGCAGTCGAGAGCCAGATACGCAGTATTTT. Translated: CASSREPDTQYF.

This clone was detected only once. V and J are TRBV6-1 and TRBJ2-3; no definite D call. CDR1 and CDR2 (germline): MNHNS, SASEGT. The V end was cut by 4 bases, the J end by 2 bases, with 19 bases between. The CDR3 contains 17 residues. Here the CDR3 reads CASSGVGGWVDTDTQYF. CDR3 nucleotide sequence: TGTGCCAGCAGTGGGGTCGGTGGCTGGGTGGACACAGATACGCAGTATTTT.

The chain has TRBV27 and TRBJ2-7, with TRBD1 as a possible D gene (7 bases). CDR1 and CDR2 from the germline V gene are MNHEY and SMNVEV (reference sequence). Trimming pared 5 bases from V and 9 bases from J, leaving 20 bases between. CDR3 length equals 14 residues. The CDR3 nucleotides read TGTGCCAGCAGTAGAGACAGGGTAGGGACTTGGCAGTACTTC. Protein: CASSRDRVGTWQYF.

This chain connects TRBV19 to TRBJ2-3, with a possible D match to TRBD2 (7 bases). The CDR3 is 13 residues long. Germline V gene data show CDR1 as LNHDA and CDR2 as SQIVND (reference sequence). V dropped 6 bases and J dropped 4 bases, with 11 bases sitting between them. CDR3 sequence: CASSPGGADTQYF. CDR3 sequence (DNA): TGTGCCAGTAGCCCGGGGGGCGCAGATACGCAGTATTTT.

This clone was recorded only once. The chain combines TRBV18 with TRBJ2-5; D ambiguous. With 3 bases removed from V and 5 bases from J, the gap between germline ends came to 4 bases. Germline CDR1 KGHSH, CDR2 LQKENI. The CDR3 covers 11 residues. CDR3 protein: CASSPEETQYF. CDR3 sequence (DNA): TGTGCCAGCTCACCGGAGGAGACCCAGTACTTC.

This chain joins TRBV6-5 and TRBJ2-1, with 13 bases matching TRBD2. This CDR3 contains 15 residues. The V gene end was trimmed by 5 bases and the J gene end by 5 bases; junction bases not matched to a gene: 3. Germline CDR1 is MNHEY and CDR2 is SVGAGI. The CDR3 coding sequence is TGTGCCAGCAGTCCCGGGACTAGCGGGAACAATGAGCAGTTCTTC. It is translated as CASSPGTSGNNEQFF.

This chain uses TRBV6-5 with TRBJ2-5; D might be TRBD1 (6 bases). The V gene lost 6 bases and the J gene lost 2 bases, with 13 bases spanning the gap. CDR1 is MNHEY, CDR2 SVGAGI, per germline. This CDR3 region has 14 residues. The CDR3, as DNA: TGTGCCAGCAGGAGGGCAGGGGAGCAAGAGACCCAGTACTTC. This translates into CASRRAGEQETQYF.